The present TCR beta chain was sequenced within a study of blood T cell repertoires in COVID-19. Study-wide background: Whether acute or convalescent, the COVID-19 samples came from the United States, Italy and Spain. In each case, the material was cDNA or gDNA derived from T cells, B-cell-depleted T cells, or PBMCs.

TCRdb's table, derived via immunoSEQ multiplex PCR, lists solely in-frame clones and lacks some. The sample includes some 150,000 clones, roughly nine tenths of them seen just once. The CDR3 length is 14 residues. Germline-derived CDR1 and CDR2 are MNHEY and SVGAGI. The V end was cut by 10 bases, the J end by 4 bases, with 16 bases between. The sequencing sample was made of peripheral blood. This clonotype originated in a human donor in a cohort sampled during active COVID-19. The rearrangement uses TRBV6-5 and TRBJ1-4; no reliable D call. CDR3 DNA: TGTGCCACTACTGAAGGCCCTAGTAATGAAAAACTGTTTTTT. Protein product: CATTEGPSNEKLFF.